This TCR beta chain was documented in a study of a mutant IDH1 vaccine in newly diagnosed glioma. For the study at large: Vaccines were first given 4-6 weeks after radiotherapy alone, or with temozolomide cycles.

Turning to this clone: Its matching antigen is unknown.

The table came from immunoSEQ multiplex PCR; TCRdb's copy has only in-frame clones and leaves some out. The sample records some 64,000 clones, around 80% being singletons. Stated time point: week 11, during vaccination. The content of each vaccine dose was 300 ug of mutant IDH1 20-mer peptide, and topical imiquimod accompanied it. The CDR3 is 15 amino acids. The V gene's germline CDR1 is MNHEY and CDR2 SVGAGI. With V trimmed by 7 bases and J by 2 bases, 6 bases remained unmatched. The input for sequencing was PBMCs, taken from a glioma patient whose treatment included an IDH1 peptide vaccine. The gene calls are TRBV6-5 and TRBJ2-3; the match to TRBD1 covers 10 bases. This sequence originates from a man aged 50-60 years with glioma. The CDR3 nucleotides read TGTGCCAGCACCTTGACAGGGGGCTTCACAGATACGCAGTATTTT. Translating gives CASTLTGGFTDTQYF.